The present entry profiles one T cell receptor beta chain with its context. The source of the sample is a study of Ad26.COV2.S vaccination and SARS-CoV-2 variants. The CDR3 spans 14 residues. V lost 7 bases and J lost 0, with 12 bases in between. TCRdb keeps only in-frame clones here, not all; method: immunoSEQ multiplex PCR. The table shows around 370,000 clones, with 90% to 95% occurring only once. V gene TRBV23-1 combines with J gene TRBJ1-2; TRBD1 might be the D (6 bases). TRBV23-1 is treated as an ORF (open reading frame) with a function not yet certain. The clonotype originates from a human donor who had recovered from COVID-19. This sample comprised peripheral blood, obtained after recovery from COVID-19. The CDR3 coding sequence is TGCGCCAGCACGCCGCAGGGGACTAACTATGGCTACACCTTC. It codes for CASTPQGTNYGYTF.